A selection of T cell receptor beta chains follows, all from one sample in a study of blood T cell repertoires in COVID-19. The protocol was immunoSEQ multiplex PCR, while the TCRdb copy is restricted to in-frame clones and leaves out a portion. Of 150,000 to 180,000 clones listed, approximately 83% are singletons. Specimen: peripheral blood. Receptors originate from a woman aged 55 to 70 with acute or convalescent COVID-19. Each CDR3 is given with its conserved first and last residue. A D gene is named only where the DNA matches it firmly. Some rows have no size entry. The others give once, few or many, or a class for an expanded clone.

>.|TRBJ2-2|.|TRBV5-1
TGCGCCAGCAGCTTGGTTGCCAGCGCGAACACCGGGGAGCTGTTTTTT
CASSLVASANTGELFF
>.|TRBJ2-7|.|TRBV6-5
TGTGCCAGCAGCCCACGTTACACCTCCTACGAGCAGTACTTC
CASSPRYTSYEQYF
>.|TRBJ1-5|.|TRBV12-3/TRBV12-4
TGTGCCAGCAGTTTAGGATGGAGTCAGCCCCAGCATTTT
CASSLGWSQPQHF
>.|TRBJ1-3|.|TRBV5-1
TGCGCCAGCAGCTTGAGGCCAGGGATCTCTGGAAACACCATATATTTT
CASSLRPGISGNTIYF
>.|TRBJ2-1|.|TRBV3-1/TRBV3-2
TGTGCCAGCAGCAGGGGCGTTAGCCCCTACAATGAGCAGTTCTTC
CASSRGVSPYNEQFF
>.|TRBJ1-6|TRBD1|TRBV3-1/TRBV3-2
TGTGCCAGCAGCCAGGGGACAGGGGTTGGGGGATCACCCCTCCACTTT
CASSQGTGVGGSPLHF
>.|TRBJ2-7|.|TRBV11-1
TGTGCCAGCAGCCCACGGTCGTCGGGCTACGAGCAGTACTTC
CASSPRSSGYEQYF
>.|TRBJ2-1|.|TRBV2
TGTGCCAGCAGTTATCCTTACAATGAGCAGTTCTTC
CASSYPYNEQFF
>.|TRBJ2-2|TRBD2|TRBV6-5
TGTGCCAGCAGTTACTCGAGCGGGAGCCCCACCGGGGAGCTGTTTTTT
CASSYSSGSPTGELFF
>.|TRBJ1-2|.|TRBV18
TGTGCCAGCTCCCCGGGGGAAAACTATGGCTACACCTTC
CASSPGENYGYTF
>.|TRBJ2-1|TRBD2|TRBV5-1
TGCGCCAGCAGCCGGATTAGCGGGGGGGGCTACAATGAGCAGTTCTTC
CASSRISGGGYNEQFF
>.|TRBJ2-1|TRBD1|TRBV5-1
TGCGCCAGCAGCTACGGGACAGGGGCCTACAATGAGCAGTTCTTC
CASSYGTGAYNEQFF
>once|TRBJ1-1|.|TRBV6-5
TGTGCCAGCATGAGTCGCACTGAAGCTTTCTTT
CASMSRTEAFF
>.|TRBJ2-5|TRBD2|TRBV5-1
TGCGCCAGCAGCTTGGGACTAGCGGGTGAGACCCAGTACTTC
CASSLGLAGETQYF